The 9 T cell receptor beta chains below all came from one sample that was sequenced in a study of shared clonotypes between healthy human individuals. Some clones are missing from TCRdb's copy, which holds only in-frame ones; the method was immunoSEQ multiplex PCR. The data show roughly 2.6 million clones, roughly 92% seen once. The sequenced material came from naive CD4+ T cells sorted from blood. The subset is: CD45RA+ positively selected. These receptors all come from a man aged 18 to 30 in good health.

This clone was observed a single time. The chain links TRBV10-3 to TRBJ1-2, with D possibly TRBD1 on 5 matching bases. The V gene lost 4 bases and the J gene lost 7 bases, with 19 bases spanning the gap. Germline CDR1 is ENHRY and CDR2 is SYGVKD. CDR3 length: 15 amino acids. CDR3 amino acids: CAISVNRDGSGGYTF. The CDR3 bases are TGTGCCATCAGTGTGAACCGGGACGGGAGCGGTGGCTACACCTTC.

A remark on this clone: The identical CDR3 is also encoded by other nucleotide sequences in the sample. V usage is TRBV18 and J usage is TRBJ2-1; D not certain. The germline V gene has CDR1 KGHSH and CDR2 LQKENI. The CDR3 spans 13 residues. V lost 3 bases and J lost 9, with 12 bases in between. For the CDR3, the DNA is TGTGCCAGCTCACCCTCTTCGGGCCTTGAGCAGTTCTTC. It yields the protein CASSPSSGLEQFF.

This rearrangement joins TRBV21-1 to TRBJ1-2. TRBV21-1 is designated a pseudogene. This CDR3 contains 12 residues. CDR3 coding DNA: TGTGCCAGCACCCGGACCTCGGATGGCTACACCTTC. Translating it yields CASTRTSDGYTF.

The V and J genes are TRBV12-1 and TRBJ2-3; no DNA check was done on the table's D call, TRBD1. TRBV12-1 is deemed a pseudogene. The CDR3 sequence is 19 residues long. CDR3 in amino acids: CASRLGVPRTIHREDTQYF. The CDR3 region has the DNA TGTGCCAGCAGACTTGGGGTCCCCCGGACGATACACAGGGAGGATACGCAGTATTTT.

The chain links TRBV7-2 to TRBJ2-7; D gene uncertain. The germline V gene encodes CDR1 SGHTA and CDR2 FQGNSA. This CDR3 is 14 amino acids long. V was cut by 4 bases and J by 3 bases, with 13 bases left in between. The CDR3 reads CASSSVDGYYEQYF. The DNA for the CDR3 is TGTGCCAGCAGCTCTGTCGACGGCTACTACGAGCAGTACTTC.

The chain couples TRBV6-1 to TRBJ1-5, with 8 positions matching TRBD1. CDR3 length equals 17 residues. CDR1 is MNHNS, CDR2 SASEGT, per germline. V trimming: 2 bases; J trimming: 2 bases; junction bases outside the gene matches: 8. The CDR3 here is CASSELQGVKGNQPQHF. The DNA of the CDR3 is TGTGCCAGCAGTGAATTACAGGGGGTGAAGGGCAATCAGCCCCAGCATTTT.

The chain links TRBV11-2 to TRBJ1-1; 7 positions match TRBD1. The J segment lost 10 bases and the V segment lost 1 base, leaving 3 bases of the junction unmatched. The CDR3 sequence is 12 residues long. Germline lookup yields CDR1 SGHAT and CDR2 FQNNGV. In nucleotides, the CDR3 is TGTGCCAGCAGCTTAGTAGGGGGCGTAGCTTTCTTT. It yields the protein CASSLVGGVAFF. The variable domain in full, completed from reference TRBV11-2 and TRBJ1-1, reads EAGVAQSPRYKIIEKRQSVAFWCNPISGHATLYWYQQILGQGPKLLIQFQNNGVVDDSQLPKDRFSAERLKGVDSTLKIQPAKLEDSAVYLCASSLVGGVAFFGQGTRLTVV.

Only one count was recorded for this clone. The chain joins TRBV28 to TRBJ1-1; D is ambiguous. CDR3 size: 14 residues. Trimming cost V 7 bases and J 4 bases, with 16 bases left between them. Looked up from germline, CDR1 is MDHEN and CDR2 is SYDVKM. The CDR3: CASTPFRERTEAFF. In DNA form, the CDR3 reads TGTGCCAGCACCCCGTTTAGGGAGCGCACTGAAGCTTTCTTT.

For this clone: The identical CDR3 is also encoded by other nucleotide sequences in the sample. The chain has TRBV30 and TRBJ2-7; 7 bases agree with TRBD2. V shed 0 bases and J 6 bases; nucleotides not matched to a gene: 2. This CDR3 is 12 amino acids long. The germline V gene encodes CDR1 GTSNPN and CDR2 SVGIG (reference sequence). The CDR3 DNA follows: TGTGCCTGGAGTGTGGGGGGGAGCGAGCAGTACTTC. It is translated as CAWSVGGSEQYF.